A selection of T cell receptor beta chains follows, all from one sample in a study of blood T cell repertoires in COVID-19. TCRdb's table, derived via immunoSEQ multiplex PCR, lists solely in-frame clones and lacks some. The repertoire includes around 160,000 clones, 88% of them detected once, and 2.3% sits in the top ten. The sample was peripheral blood. The receptor source for this set is a human donor in a cohort sampled during active COVID-19. Each CDR3 is given with its conserved first and last residue. The D gene is left open where the match is weak. Size values are once, few and many counts, or a class for expanded clones, and some rows have none.

j_gene,d_gene,abundance,v_gene,CDR3nt,CDR3aa
TRBJ2-7,TRBD2,NA,TRBV6-2/TRBV6-3,TGTGCCAGCAGCAACCCGGGACTACCAAAAGGCAACTTC,CASSNPGLPKGNF
TRBJ1-1,NA,NA,TRBV3-1/TRBV3-2,TGTGCCAGCAGCCAAGCCAGGGCTGAAGCTTTCTTT,CASSQARAEAFF
TRBJ2-3,TRBD1,NA,TRBV5-8,TGTGCCAGCAGCTTGTATACAGGGGGCAGGGATACGCAGTATTTT,CASSLYTGGRDTQYF
TRBJ2-1,NA,NA,TRBV4-2,TGTGCCAGCAGTTCTGGCGGGGCCTCCCTCTACAATGAGCAGTTCTTC,CASSSGGASLYNEQFF
TRBJ2-1,NA,NA,TRBV25-1,TGTGCCAGCAGTGACCGTCAGGGTACGGATGAGCAGTTCTTC,CASSDRQGTDEQFF
TRBJ2-7,TRBD2,NA,TRBV4-1,TGCGCCAGCAGCCCAGGTGTGAGACTAGCGGGAGGTGGCCCCAACGAGCAGTACTTC,CASSPGVRLAGGGPNEQYF
TRBJ2-3,TRBD2,NA,TRBV27,TGTGCCAGCAGTTTCGGAGCGGGGGAGTCAGATACGCAGTATTTT,CASSFGAGESDTQYF
TRBJ2-7,NA,NA,TRBV9,TGTGCCAGCAGTTCCCAGTGGGCCGGAGGGGAGCAGTACTTC,CASSSQWAGGEQYF
TRBJ2-1,TRBD2,NA,TRBV5-1,TGCGCCAGCAGCCCAGGACTAGCGGCCAGTAATGAGCAGTTCTTC,CASSPGLAASNEQFF
TRBJ2-1,TRBD2,NA,TRBV28,TGTGCCAGCAGTCCCCACGGACTAGCGGGGGGCCAAGGTTCCTACAATGAGCAGTTCTTC,CASSPHGLAGGQGSYNEQFF
TRBJ1-3,TRBD1,NA,TRBV28,TGTGCCAGCAAGACAGGGGTAGGAGGAAACACCATATATTTT,CASKTGVGGNTIYF
TRBJ2-2,NA,NA,TRBV11-1,TGTGCCAGCATCCCCGGTGAAGGGGGTAACACCGGGGAGCTGTTTTTT,CASIPGEGGNTGELFF
TRBJ2-5,TRBD2,NA,TRBV7-8,TGTGCCAGCAGCCCCTGGACTAGCGGAGAGACCCAGTACTTC,CASSPWTSGETQYF
TRBJ1-2,TRBD1,NA,TRBV3-1/TRBV3-2,TGTGCCAGCAGCCAAGATTGGGACAGGGTTGGGTATGGCTACACCTTC,CASSQDWDRVGYGYTF
TRBJ1-1,NA,once,TRBV2,TGTGCCAGCAACCCAGGGATGAACACTGAAGCTTTCTTT,CASNPGMNTEAFF
TRBJ2-1,NA,NA,TRBV25-1,TGTGCCAGCAGTAGGGGATCCAAGACAGTGGGATACAATGAGCAGTTCTTC,CASSRGSKTVGYNEQFF
TRBJ2-7,TRBD2,NA,TRBV6-2/TRBV6-3,TGTGCCAGCAGTTCCGGCGGGAGGCCCTCCTACGAGCAGTACTTC,CASSSGGRPSYEQYF
TRBJ1-3,TRBD1,NA,TRBV18,TGTGCCAGCTCACTTGGACAGGGAAACTCTGGAAACACCATATATTTT,CASSLGQGNSGNTIYF
TRBJ1-4,NA,NA,TRBV6-6,TGTGCCAGCAGTCCGACAGCAACTAATGAAAAACTGTTTTTT,CASSPTATNEKLFF
TRBJ2-7,NA,NA,TRBV6-5,TGTGCCAGCAGTTACTCCGAGGGAGGTAACTACGAGCAGTACTTC,CASSYSEGGNYEQYF
TRBJ1-6,NA,NA,TRBV14,TGTGCCAGCAGTCTGGGGGGGGGCTATAATTCACCCCTCCACTTT,CASSLGGGYNSPLHF
TRBJ2-2,NA,NA,TRBV3-1/TRBV3-2,TGTGCCAGCAGCCCGATTCCGGCCGGGGAGCTGTTTTTT,CASSPIPAGELFF
TRBJ2-7,NA,once,TRBV30,TGTGCCTTTTCGTACTCCTACGAGCAGTACTTC,CAFSYSYEQYF